The clone carrying this T cell receptor beta chain was found a few times. No antigen is known for it. The data were taken from a study of CD8 T cells in ankylosing spondylitis. Study-wide points: Disease-linked clones, CD8+, were relatively rare in peripheral blood. Seemingly distinctive of ankylosing spondylitis blood was a TCR beta motif formed by eight highly homologous variants.

V lost 3 bases and J lost 0, with 14 bases in between. This CDR3 is built from 17 residues. Germline V gene lookup returns CDR1 KGHDR and CDR2 SFDVKD. Library preparation for TCR beta used quantitative 5'-RACE with molecular barcodes. Each CDR3 protein gets one entry after TCRdb re-called the 5' RACE reads with MiXCR. The profile covers about 800,000 distinct CDR3 sequences, with around 11% appearing a single time and less than 0.65% taken by the ten largest. The rearrangement joins TRBV24-1 to TRBJ2-1, with a tentative D call TRBD2 (6 bases). The source of this sequence is a male donor with ankylosing spondylitis. Sequenced: blood, either unsorted or a sorted T cell fraction (not recorded which). The CDR3 loop reads CATSDPLALSSYNEQFF. In nucleotides, the CDR3 is TGTGCCACCAGTGATCCGCTAGCGCTGAGCTCCTACAATGAGCAGTTCTTC.